This T cell receptor beta chain was observed in a study of HIV-infected patients and healthy controls (dated by TCRdb to between 2013 and 2015). Broadly, across the study: The study tested whether deep TCR repertoire sequencing of HIV patients' small blood samples could capture immune perturbation and reconstitution. Study-level results and caveats: A major limit on how widely the findings apply, in the view of the authors, was that only sixteen HIV-infected individuals were processed. Most CMV-associated CDR3s became more frequent during therapy, although their change was not significant, whereas HIV-associated CDR3s showed a significant decrease in frequency. Donor HLA types were not determined in the study. Alpha-beta chain pairing was not determined in the samples. More CDR3s were shared between individuals among healthy controls than among HIV+ patients, as measured by Jaccard index and by the count of highly shared sequences. Roughly threefold more distinct CDR3s and higher Shannon diversity were observed in healthy control repertoires than in untreated HIV+ repertoires. Differing numbers of distinct sequences in patients and controls hindered comparison, and size-matching assigned excessive weight to rare events in the HIV-infected data. The observed differences in diversity could not be explained by the slight differences in age and sex profiles between the study cohorts. Mean usage differed significantly between HIV-infected patients and controls for eight alpha and eight beta V genes. In size-matched repertoire data, the apparent post-therapy recovery of the Gini index in HIV-infected patients was not replicated. The dynamics of distinct T-cell subpopulations could not be separated, and sequencing depth was restricted, because whole blood was used. MAIT cell alpha-chain CDR3s were found at high frequency in healthy controls but were severely depleted in HIV+ repertoires. Oligoclonality may be reflected in the significantly higher mean Gini indices of HIV-infected repertoires compared with controls.

The CDR3, cysteine through phenylalanine, is 13 amino acids long. The kept DNA is CDR3 alone, 39 bases in frame from the first base. Reading the germline V gene gives CDR1 SQVTM and CDR2 ANQGSEA. The germline V and J ends show losses of 3 bases and 5 bases respectively, and no gene match explains 6 bases of the junction. This clonotype was observed a handful of times. Its antigen is currently not known. The sample holds no much larger clone one base away, and base qualities are not on file. 500 ng RNA was reverse transcribed with SuperScript III using primers against the alpha and beta constant regions. Separate libraries for the alpha and beta chains were generated through chain-specific third strand synthesis that incorporated multiplexing indices. To avoid primer bias, the protocol used one single primer pair to amplify every rearrangement within a chain, and the protocol also attached molecular barcodes to each cDNA molecule. The SP2 sequencing primer site and a random hexamer were carried on a 5' RACE adapter, to which purified cDNA was joined by T4 RNA Ligase 1. Second strand synthesis was performed with Phusion polymerase and primed from the SP2 site, and slow temperature ramps were applied to favor optimal annealing. The 12-nucleotide barcode on each molecule comprised two random hexamer sequences, both introduced before amplification and concatenated. A brief initial PCR introduced P5 and P7 adapter elements together with a second index, and a roughly 25-cycle amplification PCR using P5s and P7 primers was subsequently performed. The libraries went through 27 PCR cycles in total, were quantified on a Qubit, were sized on a Bioanalyzer, and were diluted to approximately 4.2 nM. Normalized libraries were sequenced on an Illumina MiSeq with 2 x 250 paired-end kits. Into approximately 10 ul Tris-Cl, the reverse transcription reactions were eluted following cleanup on MinElute columns. Adapter ligations were incubated for roughly 25 hours at 16 degrees C and subsequently purified with AMPure XP beads at a 1:1 ratio. Turning to the authors' computational methods: A modified Decombinator processed the demultiplexed FASTQ files and output V, J, insert and barcode information. Any sequence that shared a barcode yet differed from the dominant sequence was discarded as an error, and the number of original cDNA molecules was estimated by counting barcodes clustered at Levenshtein distance 3. The R packages ineq, vegan, igraph and RCytoscape were used for downstream analyses, with IMGT nomenclature and CDR3 definitions applied. V gene usage was computed over distinct sequences, each TCR counted once to avoid skew from clonal expansion. Within a donor, similarity networks joined unique CDR3 amino acid sequences in every case where two of them were separated by a single Levenshtein edit. The authors compiled published HIV-specific CDR3s (more than 90 alpha, approximately 640 beta) and CMV-specific CDR3s (approximately 13 alpha, about 250 beta) and searched for them in the repertoires. Lower sequence numbers were not the cause of the decreased diversity in patients, as random subsampling to size-matched repertoires showed. TCRdb itself trimmed the public reads at Q25 with fastp, ran MiXCR and retained productive beta chains. Rows matching on CDR3 protein sequence are summarized as one entry with the most common DNA and genes. The V and J calls and clone size come from TCRdb's table, not from the authors' own analysis. This sample has some 10,000 distinct CDR3 sequences in its table, and roughly 8% of those were observed once. The ten most abundant clones make up 3.5% of the sample.

Whole blood was used without cell fractionation, so all unsorted peripheral T cells were reflected in the repertoire. Roughly 10 uninfected healthy donors were sampled as controls, a few of whom were sampled twice about 3 months apart. An approximately 2.6 ml sample of peripheral blood was drawn into Tempus tubes for RNA extraction. Residual genomic DNA was removed with the TURBO-DNase kit and globin mRNA was depleted with GLOBINclear. The rearrangement combines TRBV29-1 with TRBJ2-5, with TRBD1 identical over 7 junction bases. Material: blood. The TCR originated in an adult in good health. The CDR3 corresponds to CSVEATGDETQYF. The DNA reads as follows: TGCAGCGTTGAGGCCACAGGGGACGAGACCCAGTACTTC.